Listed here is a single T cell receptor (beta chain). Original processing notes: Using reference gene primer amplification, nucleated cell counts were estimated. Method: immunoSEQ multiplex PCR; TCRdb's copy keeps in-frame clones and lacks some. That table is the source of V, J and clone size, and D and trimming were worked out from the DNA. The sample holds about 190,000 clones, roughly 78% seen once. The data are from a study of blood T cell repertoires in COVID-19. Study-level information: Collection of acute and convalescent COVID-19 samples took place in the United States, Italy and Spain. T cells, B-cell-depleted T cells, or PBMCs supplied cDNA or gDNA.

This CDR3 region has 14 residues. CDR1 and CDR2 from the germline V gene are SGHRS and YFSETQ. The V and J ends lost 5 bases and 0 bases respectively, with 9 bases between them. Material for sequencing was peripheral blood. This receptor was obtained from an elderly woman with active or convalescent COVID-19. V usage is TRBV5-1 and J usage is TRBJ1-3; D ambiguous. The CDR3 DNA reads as TGCGCCAGCAGTGGTGGCAGCTCTGGAAACACCATATATTTT. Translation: CASSGGSSGNTIYF.